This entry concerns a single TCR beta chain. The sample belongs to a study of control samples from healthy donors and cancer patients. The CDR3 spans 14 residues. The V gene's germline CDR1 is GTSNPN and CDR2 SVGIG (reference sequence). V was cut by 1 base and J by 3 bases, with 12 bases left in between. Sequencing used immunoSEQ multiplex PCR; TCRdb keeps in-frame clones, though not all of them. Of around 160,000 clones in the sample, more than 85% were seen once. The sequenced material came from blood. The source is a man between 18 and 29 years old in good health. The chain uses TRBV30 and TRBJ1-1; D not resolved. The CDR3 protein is CAWSEGDWDTEAFF. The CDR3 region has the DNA TGTGCCTGGAGTGAGGGAGATTGGGACACTGAAGCTTTCTTT.